Sequencing of this T cell receptor beta chain was carried out in a study of shared clonotypes between healthy human individuals. Study information: Contributing individuals were a couple of females and a few males aged 18 to 49. General study points: Among four donors, roughly 5.4% of naive CD4 clonotypes were found in common.

About this clone itself: Its antigen remains unidentified.

Using immunoSEQ multiplex PCR, the repertoire was profiled, and TCRdb retains in-frame clones only, with some absent. The table has approximately 2.5 million clones, 85% to 95% seen once. The CDR3 is 14 residues long. V was trimmed by 2 bases and J by 1 base, leaving 8 bases between them. Looked up from germline, CDR1 is MNHEY and CDR2 is SVGAGI. Everyone who donated was a Caucasian adult who lived in Nashville, Tennessee. Memory CD4+ cells were the fraction left after CD45RA+ naive selection. The clonotype originates from a man between 18 and 35 years old in good health. The sample comprised naive CD4+ T cells sorted from blood. Subset: CD45RA+ positively selected. The chain carries TRBV6-5 and TRBJ1-1; unclear D gene. CDR3 nucleotide sequence: TGTGCCAGCAGTTACGTCGACGGGAACACTGAAGCTTTCTTT. This gives the protein CASSYVDGNTEAFF.